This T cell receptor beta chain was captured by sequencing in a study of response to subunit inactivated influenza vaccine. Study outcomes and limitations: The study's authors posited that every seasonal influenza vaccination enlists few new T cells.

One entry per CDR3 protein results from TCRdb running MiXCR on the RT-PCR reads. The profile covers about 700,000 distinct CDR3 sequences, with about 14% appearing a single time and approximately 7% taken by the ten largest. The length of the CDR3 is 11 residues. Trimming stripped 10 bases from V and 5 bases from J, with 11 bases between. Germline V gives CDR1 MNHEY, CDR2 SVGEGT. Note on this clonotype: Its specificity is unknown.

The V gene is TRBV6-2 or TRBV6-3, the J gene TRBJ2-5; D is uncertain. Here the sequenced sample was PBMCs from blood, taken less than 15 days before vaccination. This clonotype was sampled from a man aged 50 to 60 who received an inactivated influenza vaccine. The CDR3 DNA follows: TGTGCCACCCATCGTGGGGAGACCCAGTACTTC. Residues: CATHRGETQYF.